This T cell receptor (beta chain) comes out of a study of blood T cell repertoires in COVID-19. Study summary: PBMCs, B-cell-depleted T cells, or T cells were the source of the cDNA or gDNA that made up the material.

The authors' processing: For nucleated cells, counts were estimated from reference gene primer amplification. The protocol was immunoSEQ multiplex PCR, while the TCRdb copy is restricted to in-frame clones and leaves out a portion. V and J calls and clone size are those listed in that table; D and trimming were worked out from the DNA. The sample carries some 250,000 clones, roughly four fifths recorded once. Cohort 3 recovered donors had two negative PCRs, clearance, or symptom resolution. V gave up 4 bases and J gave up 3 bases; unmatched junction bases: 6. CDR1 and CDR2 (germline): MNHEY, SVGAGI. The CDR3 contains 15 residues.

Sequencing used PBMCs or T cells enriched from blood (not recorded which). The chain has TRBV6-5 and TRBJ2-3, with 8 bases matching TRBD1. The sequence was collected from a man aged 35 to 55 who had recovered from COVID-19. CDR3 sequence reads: CASSLTGVKTDTQYF. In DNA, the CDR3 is TGTGCCAGCAGTTTGACAGGGGTAAAGACAGATACGCAGTATTTT.